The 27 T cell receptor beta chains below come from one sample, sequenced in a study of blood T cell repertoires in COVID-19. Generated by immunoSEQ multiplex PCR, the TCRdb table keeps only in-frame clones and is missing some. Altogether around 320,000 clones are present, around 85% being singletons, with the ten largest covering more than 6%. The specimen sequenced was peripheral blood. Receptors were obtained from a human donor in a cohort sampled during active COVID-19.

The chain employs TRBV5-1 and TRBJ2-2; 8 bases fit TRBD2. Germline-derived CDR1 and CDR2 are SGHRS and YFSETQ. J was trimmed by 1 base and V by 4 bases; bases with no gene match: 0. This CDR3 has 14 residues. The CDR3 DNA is TGCGCCAGCAGCCTAGCGGGGAACACCGGGGAGCTGTTTTTT. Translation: CASSLAGNTGELFF.

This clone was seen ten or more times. CDR3: CASSLTPLLAGGRNEQFF. The CDR3 nucleotides read TGTGCCAGCAGTCTAACCCCCCTCTTAGCGGGGGGGCGTAATGAGCAGTTCTTC. The V and J genes are TRBV6-6 and TRBJ2-1; 11 bases fit TRBD2. This CDR3 is built from 18 residues. Germline loops: CDR1 MNHNY, CDR2 SVGAGI (reference sequence). V was pared by 5 bases and J by 7 bases, with 16 bases of the junction left unmatched.

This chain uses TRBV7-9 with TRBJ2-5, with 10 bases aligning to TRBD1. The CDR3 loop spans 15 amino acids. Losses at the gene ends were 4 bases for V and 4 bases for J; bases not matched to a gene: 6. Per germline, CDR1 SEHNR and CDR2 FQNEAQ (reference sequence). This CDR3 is CASSSRDRGGETQYF. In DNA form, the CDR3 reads TGTGCCAGCAGCTCACGGGACAGGGGAGGAGAGACCCAGTACTTC.

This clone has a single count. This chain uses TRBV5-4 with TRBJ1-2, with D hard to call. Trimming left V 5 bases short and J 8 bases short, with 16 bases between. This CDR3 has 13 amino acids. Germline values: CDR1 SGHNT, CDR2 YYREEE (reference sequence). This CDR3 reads CASSFKTEEGYTF. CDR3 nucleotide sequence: TGTGCCAGCAGTTTCAAGACGGAGGAGGGCTACACCTTC.

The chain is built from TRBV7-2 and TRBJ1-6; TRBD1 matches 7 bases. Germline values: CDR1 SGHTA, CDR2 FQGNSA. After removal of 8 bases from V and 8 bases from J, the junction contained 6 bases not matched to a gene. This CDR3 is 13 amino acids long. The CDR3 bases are TGTGCCAGCGGGACAGCGCGCTATTCACCCCTCCACTTT. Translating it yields CASGTARYSPLHF. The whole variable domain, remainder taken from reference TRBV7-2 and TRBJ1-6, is GAGVSQSPSNKVTEKGKDVELRCDPISGHTALYWYRQSLGQGLEFLIYFQGNSAPDKSGLPSDRFSAERTGGSVSTLTIQRTQQEDSAVYLCASGTARYSPLHFGNGTRLTVT.

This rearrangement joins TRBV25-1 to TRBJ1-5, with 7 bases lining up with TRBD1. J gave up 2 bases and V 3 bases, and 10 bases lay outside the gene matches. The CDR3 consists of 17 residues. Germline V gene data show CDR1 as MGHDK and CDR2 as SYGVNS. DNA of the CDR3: TGTGCCAGCAGTGACTCCTCCCGGACAGGCGGCAATCAGCCCCAGCATTTT. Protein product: CASSDSSRTGGNQPQHF. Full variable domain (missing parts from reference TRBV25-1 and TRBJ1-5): EADIYQTPRYLVIGTGKKITLECSQTMGHDKMYWYQQDPGMELHLIHYSYGVNSTEKGDLSSESTVSRIRTEHFPLTLESARPSHTSQYLCASSDSSRTGGNQPQHFGDGTRLSIL.

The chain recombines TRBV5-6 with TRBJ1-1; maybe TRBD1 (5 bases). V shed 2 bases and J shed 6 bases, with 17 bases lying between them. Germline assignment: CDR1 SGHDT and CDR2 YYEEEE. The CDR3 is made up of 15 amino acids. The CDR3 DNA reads TGTGCCAGCAGCTTTGGGGGGACCATGGCGGCTGAAGCTTTCTTT. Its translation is CASSFGGTMAAEAFF.

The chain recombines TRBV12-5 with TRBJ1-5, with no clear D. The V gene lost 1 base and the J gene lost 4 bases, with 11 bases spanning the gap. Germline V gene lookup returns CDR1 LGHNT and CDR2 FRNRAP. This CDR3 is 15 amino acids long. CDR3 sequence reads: CASGLGTDLNQPQHF. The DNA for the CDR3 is TGTGCTAGTGGTTTGGGAACGGACTTGAATCAGCCCCAGCATTTT.

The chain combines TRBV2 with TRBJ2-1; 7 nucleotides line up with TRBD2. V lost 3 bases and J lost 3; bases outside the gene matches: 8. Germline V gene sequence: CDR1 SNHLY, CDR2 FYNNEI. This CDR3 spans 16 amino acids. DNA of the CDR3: TGTGCCAGCAGTGAGGACTGGGGGGGGAACTACAATGAGCAGTTCTTC. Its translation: CASSEDWGGNYNEQFF.

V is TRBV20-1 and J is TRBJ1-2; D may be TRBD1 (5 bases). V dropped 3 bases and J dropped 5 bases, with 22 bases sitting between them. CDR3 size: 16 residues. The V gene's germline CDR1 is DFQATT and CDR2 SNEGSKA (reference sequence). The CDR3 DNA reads TGCAGTGCTAGTAGGCGCCGGACCCTCGGGGGTTATGGCTACACCTTC. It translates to CSASRRRTLGGYGYTF.

CDR3 in DNA: TGTGCCAGCAGCTTGTGGCGGGTTAACTATGGCTACACCTTC. Encoded protein: CASSLWRVNYGYTF. This sequence joins TRBV5-4 and TRBJ1-2; D gene uncertain. With 1 base removed from V and 1 base from J, the gap between germline ends came to 8 bases. This CDR3 has 14 residues. Germline CDR1 SGHNT, CDR2 YYREEE (reference sequence).

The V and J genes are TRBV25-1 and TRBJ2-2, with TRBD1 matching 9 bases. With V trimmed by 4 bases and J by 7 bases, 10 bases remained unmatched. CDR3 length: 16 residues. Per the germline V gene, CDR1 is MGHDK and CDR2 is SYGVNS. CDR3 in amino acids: CASSVGDRERVGELFF. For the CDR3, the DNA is TGTGCCAGCAGTGTTGGGGACAGGGAAAGGGTCGGGGAGCTGTTTTTT.

The CDR3 DNA reads as TGCGCCAGCAGCTTGGAGAGGCCGAACACTGAAGCTTTCTTT. This sequence encodes CASSLERPNTEAFF. J is TRBJ1-1 and V is TRBV5-1, with D unresolved. V was cut by 0 bases and J by 1 base, with 7 bases left in between. The CDR3 loop spans 14 amino acids. The V gene's germline CDR1 is SGHRS and CDR2 YFSETQ.

DNA for the CDR3: TGTGCTAGTGGTTTGGCTCGCGGAACAGATACGCAGTATTTT. Translating it yields CASGLARGTDTQYF. The chain is built from TRBV12-5 and TRBJ2-3; D call uncertain. V was cut by 1 base and J by 3 bases, with 8 bases left in between. The CDR3 covers 14 residues. Germline V gives CDR1 LGHNT, CDR2 FRNRAP.

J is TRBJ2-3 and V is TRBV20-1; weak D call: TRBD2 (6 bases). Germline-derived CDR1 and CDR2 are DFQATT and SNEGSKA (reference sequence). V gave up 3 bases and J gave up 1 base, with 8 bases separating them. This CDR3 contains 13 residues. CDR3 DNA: TGCAGTGCTAGTAGCGGCCGCACAGATACGCAGTATTTT. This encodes CSASSGRTDTQYF.

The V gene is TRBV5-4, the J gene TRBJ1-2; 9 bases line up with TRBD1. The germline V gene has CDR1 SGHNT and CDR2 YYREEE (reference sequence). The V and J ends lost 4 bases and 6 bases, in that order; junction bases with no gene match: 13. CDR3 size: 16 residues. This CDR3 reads CASSTSRDRVLNGYTF. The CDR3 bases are TGTGCCAGCAGCACAAGCCGGGACAGGGTCCTTAATGGCTACACCTTC.

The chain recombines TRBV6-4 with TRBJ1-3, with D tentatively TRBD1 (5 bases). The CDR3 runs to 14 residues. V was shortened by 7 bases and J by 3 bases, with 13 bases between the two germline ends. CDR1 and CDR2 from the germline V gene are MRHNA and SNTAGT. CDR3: CASNIRVGGNTIYF. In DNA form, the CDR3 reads TGTGCCAGCAACATCAGGGTAGGTGGAAACACCATATATTTT.

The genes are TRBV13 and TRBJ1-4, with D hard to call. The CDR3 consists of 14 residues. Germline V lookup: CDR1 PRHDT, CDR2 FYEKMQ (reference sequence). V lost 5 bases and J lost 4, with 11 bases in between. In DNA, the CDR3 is TGTGCCAGCAGCATTCGAACACGTAATGAAAAACTGTTTTTT. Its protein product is CASSIRTRNEKLFF. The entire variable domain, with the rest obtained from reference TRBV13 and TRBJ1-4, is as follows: AAGVIQSPRHLIKEKRETATLKCYPIPRHDTVYWYQQGPGQDPQFLISFYEKMQSDKGSIPDRFSAQQFSDYHSELNMSSLELGDSALYFCASSIRTRNEKLFFGSGTQLSVL.

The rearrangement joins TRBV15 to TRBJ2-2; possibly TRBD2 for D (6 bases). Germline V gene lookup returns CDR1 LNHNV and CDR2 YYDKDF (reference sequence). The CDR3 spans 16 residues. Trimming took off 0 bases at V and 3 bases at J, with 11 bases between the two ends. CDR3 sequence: CATSRDTGEHTGELFF. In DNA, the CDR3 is TGTGCCACCAGCAGAGATACGGGGGAGCACACCGGGGAGCTGTTTTTT.

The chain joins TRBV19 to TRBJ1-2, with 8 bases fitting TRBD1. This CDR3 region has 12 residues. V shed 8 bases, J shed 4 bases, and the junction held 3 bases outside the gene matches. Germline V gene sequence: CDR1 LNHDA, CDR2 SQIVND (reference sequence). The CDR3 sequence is CASFTGGYGYTF. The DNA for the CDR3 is TGTGCCAGTTTTACAGGGGGCTATGGCTACACCTTC.

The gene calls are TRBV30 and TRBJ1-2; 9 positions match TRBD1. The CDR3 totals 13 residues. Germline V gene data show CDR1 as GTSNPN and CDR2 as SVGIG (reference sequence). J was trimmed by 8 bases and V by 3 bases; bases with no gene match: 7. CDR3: CAWRIQGAGGYTF. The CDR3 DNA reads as TGTGCCTGGAGAATACAGGGGGCCGGAGGCTACACCTTC.

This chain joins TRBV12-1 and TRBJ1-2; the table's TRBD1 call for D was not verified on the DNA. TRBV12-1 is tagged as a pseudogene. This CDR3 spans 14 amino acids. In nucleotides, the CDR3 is TGTGCCACGGAGAACAGGGGAAGGAGCTATGGCTACACCTTC. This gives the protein CATENRGRSYGYTF.

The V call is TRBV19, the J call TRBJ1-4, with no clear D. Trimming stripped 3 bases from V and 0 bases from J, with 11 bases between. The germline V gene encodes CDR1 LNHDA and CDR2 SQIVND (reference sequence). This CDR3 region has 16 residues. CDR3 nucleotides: TGTGCCAGTAGTATTGTCAGAAAAGCAACTAATGAAAAACTGTTTTTT. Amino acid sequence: CASSIVRKATNEKLFF. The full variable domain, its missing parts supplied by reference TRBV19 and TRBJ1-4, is DGGITQSPKYLFRKEGQNVTLSCEQNLNHDAMYWYRQDPGQGLRLIYYSQIVNDFQKGDIAEGYSVSREKKESFPLTVTSAQKNPTAFYLCASSIVRKATNEKLFFGSGTQLSVL.

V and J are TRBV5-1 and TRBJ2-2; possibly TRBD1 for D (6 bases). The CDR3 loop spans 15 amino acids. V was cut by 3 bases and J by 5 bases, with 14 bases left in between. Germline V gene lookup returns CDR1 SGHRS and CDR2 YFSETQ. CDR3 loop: CASSYTGSRTGELFF. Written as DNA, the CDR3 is TGCGCCAGCAGCTATACAGGGTCTCGAACCGGGGAGCTGTTTTTT.

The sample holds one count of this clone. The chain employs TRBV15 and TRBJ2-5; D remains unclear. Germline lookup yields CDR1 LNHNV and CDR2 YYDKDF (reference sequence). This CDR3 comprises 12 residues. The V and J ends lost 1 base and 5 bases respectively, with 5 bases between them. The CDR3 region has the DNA TGTGCCACCAGCAGAGGGCCCGAGACCCAGTACTTC. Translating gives CATSRGPETQYF.

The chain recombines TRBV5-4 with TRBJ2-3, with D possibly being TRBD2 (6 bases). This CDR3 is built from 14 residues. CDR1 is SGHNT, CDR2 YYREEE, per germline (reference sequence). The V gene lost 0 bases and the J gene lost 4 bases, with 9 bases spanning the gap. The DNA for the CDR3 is TGTGCCAGCAGCTTGGGCTCGGGGGCAGATACGCAGTATTTT. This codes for CASSLGSGADTQYF.

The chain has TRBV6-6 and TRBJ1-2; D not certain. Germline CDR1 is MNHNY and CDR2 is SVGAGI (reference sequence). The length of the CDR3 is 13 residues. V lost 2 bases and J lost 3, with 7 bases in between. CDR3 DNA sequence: TGTGCCAGCAGTTACCAGGAGGACTATGGCTACACCTTC. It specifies CASSYQEDYGYTF.